This entry lists 32 T cell receptor beta chains sequenced from one sample in a study of CD8 T cells in Susac syndrome. About 0.5 to 1 ug RNA was reverse transcribed with random hexamers. MiXCR, run by TCRdb on the immunoSEQ multiplex PCR reads, gives a single entry per CDR3 protein. This table holds 100,000 to 150,000 distinct CDR3 sequences, about 96% found once. The sequencing input was CD4+ T cells from PBMCs. These receptors all come from a human donor in good health.

The gene calls are TRBV7-2 and TRBJ2-7; no firm D call. Germline assignment: CDR1 SGHTA and CDR2 FQGNSA. Trimming stripped 5 bases from V and 5 bases from J, with 13 bases between. The CDR3 is made up of 13 amino acids. Here the CDR3 DNA reads TGTGCCAGCAGCCTGCCGATACACCACGAGCAGTACTTC. It specifies CASSLPIHHEQYF.

The rearrangement joins TRBV9 to TRBJ2-7; weak D call: TRBD1 (5 bases). V was shortened by 0 bases and J by 4 bases, with 14 bases between the two germline ends. Germline V lookup: CDR1 SGDLS, CDR2 YYNGEE. The CDR3 has 15 amino acids. CDR3 sequence reads: CASSVGGREVYEQYF. In nucleotides, the CDR3 is TGTGCCAGCAGCGTAGGGGGCAGAGAGGTTTACGAGCAGTACTTC.

The chain carries TRBV29-1 and TRBJ2-3; 9 bases match TRBD2. This CDR3 region has 16 residues. Germline V gene lookup returns CDR1 SQVTM and CDR2 ANQGSEA. J was trimmed by 2 bases and V by 6 bases; bases with no gene match: 12. CDR3 amino acids: CSVAPTSGGFTDTQYF. The CDR3 DNA is TGCAGCGTGGCCCCGACTAGCGGAGGGTTCACAGATACGCAGTATTTT.

V is TRBV7-2 and J is TRBJ2-3, with no clear D. The CDR3 runs 14 residues. Trimming took 5 bases from V and 6 from J, leaving 15 bases between them. The V gene's germline CDR1 is SGHTA and CDR2 FQGNSA. The CDR3 region has the DNA TGTGCCAGCAGCACGGCCTTTAGGATCGATACGCAGTATTTT. Amino acids: CASSTAFRIDTQYF.

The V and J genes are TRBV19 and TRBJ2-7; 8 nucleotides agree with TRBD1. V dropped 2 bases and J dropped 2; count of bases not matched to a gene: 2. The length of the CDR3 is 14 residues. The V gene's germline CDR1 is LNHDA and CDR2 SQIVND (reference sequence). CDR3 region: CASSIQQGAYEQYF. The CDR3 region has the DNA TGTGCCAGTAGTATACAACAGGGGGCCTACGAGCAGTACTTC.

The genes are TRBV5-1 and TRBJ2-1; D tentatively reads TRBD1 or TRBD2 (5 bases each). V was trimmed by 0 bases and J by 8 bases, leaving 12 bases between them. The germline V gene encodes CDR1 SGHRS and CDR2 YFSETQ. This CDR3 is 14 amino acids long. The CDR3 loop is CASSLELRGDEQFF. CDR3 DNA: TGCGCCAGCAGCTTGGAACTCCGAGGGGATGAGCAGTTCTTC. Supplemented by reference TRBV5-1 and TRBJ2-1, the full variable domain reads KAGVTQTPRYLIKTRGQQVTLSCSPISGHRSVSWYQQTPGQGLQFLFEYFSETQRNKGNFPGRFSGRQFSNSRSEMNVSTLELGDSALYLCASSLELRGDEQFFGPGTRLTVL.

The rearrangement uses TRBV18 and TRBJ2-5, with D perhaps TRBD1 (6 bases). This CDR3 comprises 15 residues. In germline, CDR1 is KGHSH, CDR2 LQKENI. The V end was cut by 0 bases, the J end by 5 bases, with 13 bases between. CDR3 residues: CASSPPNRESETQYF. CDR3 nucleotides: TGTGCCAGCTCACCACCGAACAGGGAGTCCGAGACCCAGTACTTC.

The chain has TRBV2 and TRBJ2-1, with 7 bases fitting TRBD1. The trim removed 5 bases at V and 6 bases at J, leaving 4 bases unmatched. Germline loops: CDR1 SNHLY, CDR2 FYNNEI. CDR3 length: 13 residues. In nucleotides, the CDR3 is TGTGCCAGCAGTTATACAGGGGTCAATGAGCAGTTCTTC. The encoded protein is CASSYTGVNEQFF.

V usage is TRBV10-3 and J usage is TRBJ2-7; a weak D match, TRBD1 (6 bases). V was cut by 5 bases and J by 6 bases, with 11 bases left in between. Germline CDR1 ENHRY, CDR2 SYGVKD. The CDR3 runs to 12 residues. In DNA, the CDR3 is TGTGCCATCAGTAGGACAGTAGGCGAGCAGTACTTC. It codes for CAISRTVGEQYF.

This chain connects TRBV3-1 to TRBJ1-1; perhaps TRBD1 as D (5 bases). Trimming pared 5 bases from V and 4 bases from J, leaving 11 bases between. The germline V gene has CDR1 LGHDT and CDR2 YNNKEL (reference sequence). The CDR3 runs to 13 residues. The CDR3 reads CASSWGEGTEAFF. The CDR3 DNA follows: TGTGCCAGCAGCTGGGGGGAGGGCACTGAAGCTTTCTTT.

The chain combines TRBV6-1 with TRBJ2-6; 10 positions agree with TRBD1. The CDR3 runs 19 residues. Germline V CDR1 and CDR2: MNHNS, SASEGT. The V gene end was trimmed by 5 bases and the J gene end by 0 bases; junction bases not matched to a gene: 10. Written as DNA, the CDR3 is TGTGCCAGCAGTCAGCGCATAGGGACAGGGGTCTCTGGGGCCAACGTCCTGACTTTC. Residues: CASSQRIGTGVSGANVLTF.

This chain uses TRBV20-1 with TRBJ1-5; D may be TRBD1 (6 bases). Germline V gene data show CDR1 as DFQATT and CDR2 as SNEGSKA (reference sequence). V lost 5 bases to trimming and J lost 3 bases, with 14 bases between them. The CDR3 contains 14 residues. DNA for the CDR3: TGCAGTGCTTTCCCGGGGGGGCCCAATCAGCCCCAGCATTTT. Protein: CSAFPGGPNQPQHF.

V and J are TRBV2 and TRBJ1-5; D ambiguous. CDR1 and CDR2 from the germline V gene are SNHLY and FYNNEI. Trimming removed 6 bases from V and 1 base from J, with 13 bases in between. The CDR3 has 15 residues. CDR3 bases: TGTGCCAGCAGCCCTCAAGACCTAAGCAATCAGCCCCAGCATTTT. It specifies CASSPQDLSNQPQHF.

CDR3 nucleotide sequence: TGTGCCAGCAGCCCTGACGCCGGGACTGAAGCTTTCTTT. Translated, it gives CASSPDAGTEAFF. The rearrangement joins TRBV3-1 to TRBJ1-1; D is undetermined. The CDR3 covers 13 residues. From germline, CDR1 is LGHDT and CDR2 YNNKEL (reference sequence). V was clipped by 4 bases and J by 5 bases, with 11 bases between them.

The genes are TRBV19 and TRBJ2-2; 9 bases align to TRBD2. Looked up from germline, CDR1 is LNHDA and CDR2 is SQIVND (reference sequence). The CDR3 is made up of 15 amino acids. With V trimmed by 5 bases and J by 1 base, 2 bases remained unmatched. CDR3 bases: TGTGCCAGTAGTGCGACTAGCGGGAACACCGGGGAGCTGTTTTTT. The encoded protein is CASSATSGNTGELFF.

The chain uses TRBV5-1 and TRBJ1-1, with D hard to call. This CDR3 has 12 residues. Germline V gene data show CDR1 as SGHRS and CDR2 as YFSETQ. Trimming took 4 bases from V and 8 from J, leaving 12 bases between them. The CDR3 sequence is CASSPGLGEAFF. The CDR3 DNA reads TGCGCCAGCAGCCCCGGTCTGGGGGAAGCTTTCTTT.

V is TRBV28 and J is TRBJ1-5; 7 bases match TRBD1. The CDR3 length is 15 residues. With 0 bases clipped from V and 2 bases from J, the junction kept 1 base outside the gene matches. The V gene's germline CDR1 is MDHEN and CDR2 SYDVKM. The CDR3 is CASSLWGTGNQPQHF. As DNA, the CDR3 is TGTGCCAGCAGTTTATGGGGGACAGGCAATCAGCCCCAGCATTTT.

V usage is TRBV3-1 and J usage is TRBJ1-1; D possibly corresponds to TRBD1 (6 bases). The CDR3 runs to 13 residues. The V end was cut by 0 bases, the J end by 11 bases, with 13 bases between. Germline V CDR1 and CDR2: LGHDT, YNNKEL (reference sequence). The CDR3 region is CASSQDGTGPAFF. CDR3 nucleotide sequence: TGTGCCAGCAGCCAAGACGGAACAGGGCCCGCTTTCTTT.

This chain joins TRBV14 and TRBJ2-7; the D gene is possibly TRBD2 (6 bases). The V and J ends lost 1 base and 3 bases respectively, with 16 bases between them. Germline V gene sequence: CDR1 SGHDN, CDR2 FVKESK. CDR3 length: 16 residues. Here the CDR3 reads CASSQAGDPKLYEQYF. Here the CDR3 DNA reads TGTGCCAGCAGCCAAGCGGGAGACCCTAAACTCTACGAGCAGTACTTC.

The rearrangement uses TRBV20-1 and TRBJ2-2, with TRBD2 matching over 8 bases. The germline V gene has CDR1 DFQATT and CDR2 SNEGSKA (reference sequence). This CDR3 is 16 amino acids long. V trimming: 4 bases; J trimming: 5 bases; junction bases outside the gene matches: 12. The CDR3 loop reads CSAIPEGLGFTGELFF. For the CDR3, the DNA is TGCAGTGCTATCCCGGAGGGACTAGGATTTACCGGGGAGCTGTTTTTT.

The chain is built from TRBV29-1 and TRBJ2-1; no reliable D call. The CDR3 sequence is 11 residues long. V lost 5 bases and J lost 10, with 12 bases in between. Germline V gene lookup returns CDR1 SQVTM and CDR2 ANQGSEA. The CDR3 DNA follows: TGCAGCGTTCTCACATATAGGGAGCAGTTCTTC. Translating it yields CSVLTYREQFF.

V usage is TRBV3-1 and J usage is TRBJ1-2; 7 bases match TRBD1. The CDR3 length is 13 residues. Germline lookup yields CDR1 LGHDT and CDR2 YNNKEL (reference sequence). Unmatched junction bases numbered 4, after V lost 1 base and J lost 8 bases. For the CDR3, the DNA is TGTGCCAGCAGCCAAGTCGCAGGGGGAGGCTACACCTTC. It translates to CASSQVAGGGYTF.

This chain joins TRBV2 and TRBJ2-7; possible D gene TRBD2, 6 bases. V shed 6 bases and J shed 7 bases, with 19 bases lying between them. Germline CDR1 SNHLY, CDR2 FYNNEI. The CDR3 has 14 amino acids. The CDR3 region has the DNA TGTGCCAGCAGACGCGGGACGGCGTCCGGAGAGCAGTACTTC. It yields the protein CASRRGTASGEQYF. Combining the CDR3 with reference TRBV2 and TRBJ2-7 gives the whole variable domain EPEVTQTPSHQVTQMGQEVILRCVPISNHLYFYWYRQILGQKVEFLVSFYNNEISEKSEIFDDQFSVERPDGSNFTLKIRSTKLEDSAMYFCASRRGTASGEQYFGPGTRLTVT.

The genes are TRBV20-1 and TRBJ2-7; D may be TRBD1 (7 bases). The CDR3 consists of 12 residues. Germline V CDR1 and CDR2: DFQATT, SNEGSKA (reference sequence). Written as DNA, the CDR3 is TGCAGGGGGGGACAGAGTCCGGACGAGCAGTACTTC. This gives the protein CRGGQSPDEQYF.

The chain uses TRBV5-1 and TRBJ2-7; D gene uncertain. Trimming removed 4 bases at V and 0 bases at J, with 14 bases between. CDR1 SGHRS and CDR2 YFSETQ come from the germline V gene. This CDR3 region has 15 residues. CDR3 amino acids: CASSPGQTGSYEQYF. The CDR3 nucleotides are TGCGCCAGCAGCCCCGGTCAAACCGGCTCCTACGAGCAGTACTTC. Full variable domain (rest looked up from reference TRBV5-1 and TRBJ2-7): KAGVTQTPRYLIKTRGQQVTLSCSPISGHRSVSWYQQTPGQGLQFLFEYFSETQRNKGNFPGRFSGRQFSNSRSEMNVSTLELGDSALYLCASSPGQTGSYEQYFGPGTRLTVT.

This clonotype has a single count. The chain joins TRBV18 to TRBJ2-2, with D tentatively TRBD1 (5 bases). The CDR3 loop spans 12 amino acids. V was clipped by 2 bases and J by 8 bases, with 6 bases between them. CDR1 is KGHSH and CDR2 is LQKENI in the germline V gene. CDR3 sequence: CASSPRQGELFF. CDR3 sequence (DNA): TGTGCCAGCTCACCAAGACAGGGGGAGCTGTTTTTT.

V and J are TRBV5-1 and TRBJ2-7, with D possibly called TRBD1 or TRBD2 (5 bases each). Germline V gene lookup returns CDR1 SGHRS and CDR2 YFSETQ. The length of the CDR3 is 15 residues. The ends were cut back, 2 bases at V and 2 bases at J, with 14 bases in the middle. For the CDR3, the DNA is TGCGCCAGCAGCTTCAATTGGGACGGTACCTACGAGCAGTACTTC. It is translated as CASSFNWDGTYEQYF.

The CDR3 reads CSVGRGRYNEQFF. CDR3 bases: TGCAGCGTGGGCCGCGGACGGTACAATGAGCAGTTCTTC. The chain uses TRBV29-1 and TRBJ2-1; D gene ambiguous. V was clipped by 6 bases and J by 4 bases, with 13 bases between them. Per germline, CDR1 SQVTM and CDR2 ANQGSEA. The length of the CDR3 is 13 residues.

A single count supports this clonotype. The V gene is TRBV28, the J gene TRBJ2-3; possible D gene TRBD2, 6 bases. V lost 5 bases, J lost 5 bases, and 17 bases lay in between. CDR1 and CDR2 from the germline V gene are MDHEN and SYDVKM. CDR3 length: 15 amino acids. In nucleotides, the CDR3 is TGTGCCAGCAGTATAGGCGGGGTCATGGGAGATACGCAGTATTTT. Translated: CASSIGGVMGDTQYF.

The V call is TRBV19, the J call TRBJ2-1; TRBD2 matches at 9 bases. Germline CDR1 is LNHDA and CDR2 is SQIVND (reference sequence). CDR3 length: 13 amino acids. Trimming removed 1 base from V and 14 bases from J; junction bases left unmatched: 6. This CDR3 is CASSIAAQREEFF. The CDR3, as DNA: TGTGCCAGTAGTATAGCGGCCCAGCGGGAGGAGTTCTTC.

The chain recombines TRBV14 with TRBJ2-7, with 7 bases aligning to TRBD1. The CDR3 runs to 15 residues. CDR1 and CDR2 from the germline V gene are SGHDN and FVKESK. The J segment lost 1 base and the V segment lost 4 bases, leaving 7 bases of the junction unmatched. DNA of the CDR3: TGTGCCAGCAGCCTCCCACAGGGGAGTTCCTACGAGCAGTACTTC. This gives the protein CASSLPQGSSYEQYF. The variable domain in full, completed from reference TRBV14 and TRBJ2-7, reads EAGVTQFPSHSVIEKGQTVTLRCDPISGHDNLYWYRRVMGKEIKFLLHFVKESKQDESGMPNNRFLAERTGGTYSTLKVQPAELEDSGVYFCASSLPQGSSYEQYFGPGTRLTVT.

The DNA for the CDR3 is TGTGCCAGCAGCTCCTATGGTGCAACTAATGAAAAACTGTTTTTT. Its translation: CASSSYGATNEKLFF. The V and J genes are TRBV9 and TRBJ1-4, with D unclear. Germline V gives CDR1 SGDLS, CDR2 YYNGEE. CDR3 size: 15 residues. Between the trimmed V and J ends, which lost 4 bases and 0 bases, there was a span of 10 bases.